These 30 T cell receptor beta chains were all obtained from the same sample, sequenced in a study of T cell clones after liver transplantation. Only in-frame clones appear in the TCRdb table, and some are missing; sequencing was by immunoSEQ multiplex PCR. The data hold 15,000 or so clones, with about 93% observed a single time. Here the sequenced sample was CD8+ T cells from blood, taken before liver transplant. Every receptor here comes from a human donor who received a liver transplant.

The chain joins TRBV27 to TRBJ2-7; possible D gene TRBD2, 6 bases. This CDR3 has 15 residues. CDR1 MNHEY and CDR2 SMNVEV come from the germline V gene (reference sequence). The germline V and J ends were trimmed by 2 bases and 4 bases, with 15 bases remaining between them. CDR3: CASSLTMGRGYEQYF. The CDR3 DNA follows: TGTGCCAGCAGTTTAACCATGGGACGGGGGTACGAGCAGTACTTC.

The sample holds one count of this clone. The chain uses TRBV29-1 and TRBJ1-1; 9 bases line up with TRBD1. The length of the CDR3 is 16 residues. The trim removed 5 bases at V and 4 bases at J, leaving 14 bases unmatched. In germline, CDR1 is SQVTM, CDR2 ANQGSEA. Written as DNA, the CDR3 is TGCAGCGTTCCATTGGAGACAGGGGGATATGTCACTGAAGCTTTCTTT. It codes for CSVPLETGGYVTEAFF. Filled out from reference TRBV29-1 and TRBJ1-1, the complete variable domain reads SAVISQKPSRDICQRGTSLTIQCQVDSQVTMMFWYRQQPGQSLTLIATANQGSEATYESGFVIDKFPISRPNLTFSTLTVSNMSPEDSSIYLCSVPLETGGYVTEAFFGQGTRLTVV.

DNA of the CDR3: TGTGCCAGCAGTACGCAGGGGGGAACTAATGAAAAACTGTTTTTT. This gives the protein CASSTQGGTNEKLFF. The chain recombines TRBV28 with TRBJ1-4, with 7 bases lining up with TRBD1. V lost 5 bases to trimming and J lost 1 base; unmatched junction nucleotides: 4. Germline CDR1 MDHEN, CDR2 SYDVKM. The CDR3 consists of 15 residues.

The CDR3 spells CASSPRTGRDEKLFF. The CDR3 nucleotides are TGTGCCAGCAGTCCACGGACAGGGCGAGATGAAAAACTGTTTTTT. The rearrangement joins TRBV6-6 to TRBJ1-4; 8 bases align to TRBD1. The CDR3 is 15 amino acids. CDR1 MNHNY and CDR2 SVGAGI come from the germline V gene (reference sequence). Trimming cost V 5 bases and J 6 bases; bases outside gene matches: 8.

In DNA, the CDR3 is TGTGCCAGTAGTATTGGAGGGGGGTGGCGGAGCAATCAGCCCCAGCATTTT. This codes for CASSIGGGWRSNQPQHF. This chain links TRBV19 with TRBJ1-5, with a tentative D call TRBD1 (6 bases). V gave up 3 bases and J gave up 1 base, with 16 bases separating them. CDR1 and CDR2 (germline): LNHDA, SQIVND (reference sequence). This CDR3 is built from 17 residues.

The rearrangement joins TRBV7-9 to TRBJ2-7, with D perhaps TRBD2 (5 bases). Trimming shortened V by 5 bases and J by 4 bases, and 12 bases separated the two germline ends. This CDR3 spans 13 amino acids. The germline V gene has CDR1 SEHNR and CDR2 FQNEAQ (reference sequence). This chain's CDR3 is CASSPGINYEQYF. CDR3 nucleotide sequence: TGTGCCAGCAGCCCCGGGATCAATTACGAGCAGTACTTC.

This rearrangement joins TRBV6-5 to TRBJ2-1, with D possibly matching TRBD2 (6 bases). With 6 bases removed from V and 6 bases from J, the gap between germline ends came to 12 bases. The length of the CDR3 is 13 residues. CDR1 is MNHEY, CDR2 SVGAGI, per germline. This CDR3 reads CASSIAETNEQFF. CDR3 DNA: TGTGCCAGCAGCATAGCGGAGACCAATGAGCAGTTCTTC.

This chain connects TRBV7-9 to TRBJ2-3, with 7 bases lining up with TRBD2. The length of the CDR3 is 14 residues. V shed 7 bases and J 2 bases; nucleotides not matched to a gene: 6. Germline V gene sequence: CDR1 SEHNR, CDR2 FQNEAQ (reference sequence). CDR3 residues: CASKGGSHTDTQYF. In DNA, the CDR3 is TGTGCCAGCAAAGGCGGGAGCCACACAGATACGCAGTATTTT.

CDR3 sequence reads: CAISESTMVETQYF. For the CDR3, the DNA is TGTGCCATCAGTGAGTCAACGATGGTTGAGACCCAGTACTTC. The chain employs TRBV10-3 and TRBJ2-5; no reliable D call. The CDR3 covers 14 residues. With 0 bases removed from V and 5 bases from J, the gap between germline ends came to 10 bases. In germline, CDR1 is ENHRY, CDR2 SYGVKD.

The chain links TRBV11-3 to TRBJ2-5; the D is unclear. The CDR3 spans 13 residues. The germline CDR1 and CDR2 sequences are SGHNT and YENEEA. Trimming removed 0 bases from V and 5 bases from J, with 7 bases in between. Written as DNA, the CDR3 is TGTGCCAGCAGCTTAGATAACGTGGAGACCCAGTACTTC. It translates to CASSLDNVETQYF.

V usage is TRBV5-1 and J usage is TRBJ2-5; D not resolved. The CDR3 sequence is 14 residues long. Between the trimmed V and J ends, which lost 2 bases and 1 base, there was a span of 9 bases. Germline loops: CDR1 SGHRS, CDR2 YFSETQ. The CDR3: CASSFDTGQETQYF. The DNA for the CDR3 is TGCGCCAGCAGCTTCGACACTGGCCAAGAGACCCAGTACTTC.

The gene calls are TRBV7-9 and TRBJ1-1; D remains ambiguous. CDR3 size: 13 residues. From germline, CDR1 is SEHNR and CDR2 FQNEAQ (reference sequence). Trimming cost V 5 bases and J 5 bases, with 12 bases left between them. CDR3 protein: CASSPAIGTEAFF. The CDR3 DNA reads TGTGCCAGCAGCCCCGCGATCGGAACTGAAGCTTTCTTT.

This chain connects TRBV6-1 to TRBJ2-3; 7 bases map to TRBD1. V lost 3 bases and J lost 6; bases outside the gene matches: 12. The germline V gene encodes CDR1 MNHNS and CDR2 SASEGT. The CDR3 has 16 amino acids. This CDR3 reads CASSEAYEGGWDTQYF. The DNA for the CDR3 is TGTGCCAGCAGTGAGGCTTATGAAGGGGGCTGGGATACGCAGTATTTT.

The CDR3 DNA reads as TGTGCCAGCAGCACCCCGCCGGGGGCCACTGAAGCTTTCTTT. Translating it yields CASSTPPGATEAFF. This sequence joins TRBV13 and TRBJ1-1, with D perhaps matching TRBD1 (6 bases). Germline V gene lookup returns CDR1 PRHDT and CDR2 FYEKMQ (reference sequence). Trimming removed 5 bases at V and 4 bases at J, with 14 bases between. CDR3 length: 14 amino acids.

The chain couples TRBV7-9 to TRBJ2-7; D perhaps matches TRBD1 (6 bases). CDR1 and CDR2 from the germline V gene are SEHNR and FQNEAQ (reference sequence). V lost 1 base to trimming and J lost 2 bases, with 6 bases between them. The CDR3 covers 13 residues. The CDR3 sequence: CASSLGTAYEQYF. Here the CDR3 DNA reads TGTGCCAGCAGCTTAGGGACAGCCTACGAGCAGTACTTC.

V and J are TRBV28 and TRBJ1-5, with unresolved D. CDR1 is MDHEN and CDR2 is SYDVKM in the germline V gene. Between the trimmed V and J ends, which lost 5 bases and 4 bases, there was a span of 12 bases. The CDR3 has 14 amino acids. The CDR3 loop is CASSLGSLNQPQHF. The CDR3 nucleotides are TGTGCCAGCAGTCTAGGGTCCTTAAATCAGCCCCAGCATTTT.

The chain has TRBV29-1 and TRBJ1-2, with D unclear. The germline V and J ends were trimmed by 0 bases and 4 bases, with 9 bases remaining between them. Per the germline V gene, CDR1 is SQVTM and CDR2 is ANQGSEA. The CDR3 length is 13 residues. In DNA, the CDR3 is TGCAGCGTTGAAGATGACGGAGCCTATGGCTACACCTTC. Translated: CSVEDDGAYGYTF.

The V call is TRBV27, the J call TRBJ2-7, with D maybe TRBD1 (5 bases). V was clipped by 6 bases and J by 6 bases, with 18 bases between them. There are 14 residues in the CDR3. Per the germline V gene, CDR1 is MNHEY and CDR2 is SMNVEV (reference sequence). The CDR3 DNA reads as TGTGCCAGCAGCCTTCAGGGCAGACTCTCCGAGCAGTACTTC. Its protein product is CASSLQGRLSEQYF.

V and J are TRBV19 and TRBJ1-2, with unresolved D. Trimming shortened V by 6 bases and J by 10 bases, and 15 bases separated the two germline ends. The CDR3 loop spans 12 amino acids. CDR1 LNHDA and CDR2 SQIVND come from the germline V gene (reference sequence). For the CDR3, the DNA is TGTGCCAGTAGCCTTCTGGAAAGGGCCTACACCTTC. Its translation is CASSLLERAYTF.

The V gene is TRBV11-3, the J gene TRBJ2-4, with D perhaps TRBD2 (7 bases). CDR3 length: 16 amino acids. The germline CDR1 and CDR2 sequences are SGHNT and YENEEA. V dropped 2 bases and J dropped 10 bases, with 21 bases sitting between them. CDR3: CASSLPPWGAGVIQYF. For the CDR3, the DNA is TGTGCCAGCAGCTTACCTCCCTGGGGGGCGGGAGTGATTCAGTACTTC.

The genes are TRBV7-8 and TRBJ2-7, with TRBD2 matching over 10 bases. This CDR3 has 15 residues. V trimming: 5 bases; J trimming: 2 bases; junction bases outside the gene matches: 6. Germline CDR1 is SGHVS and CDR2 is FQNEAQ. CDR3 nucleotides: TGTGCCAGCAGCAGCGGGACTAGCGCTACCTACGAGCAGTACTTC. Its protein is CASSSGTSATYEQYF.

The J gene is TRBJ2-6, the V gene TRBV23-1; TRBD2 is a possible D gene (6 bases). TRBV23-1 belongs to the ORF category, with a function that is uncertain. This CDR3 has 22 amino acids. Trimming took off 3 bases at V and 0 bases at J, with 27 bases between the two ends. In nucleotides, the CDR3 is TGCGCCAGCAGTCAGGTCAGATCGGTAGGGGAGGCTACATTCTCTGGGGCCAACGTCCTGACTTTC. It codes for CASSQVRSVGEATFSGANVLTF.

V is TRBV12-5 and J is TRBJ2-1; TRBD2 matches 13 bases. CDR3 size: 16 residues. From germline, CDR1 is LGHNT and CDR2 FRNRAP. The J segment lost 7 bases and the V segment lost 7 bases, leaving 10 bases of the junction unmatched. The CDR3 loop is CASATPGLAGMNEQFF. CDR3 in DNA: TGTGCTAGTGCCACTCCGGGACTAGCGGGAATGAATGAGCAGTTCTTC.

The rearrangement links TRBV4-3 to TRBJ1-1; 7 bases match TRBD1. CDR1 is LGHNA, CDR2 YSLEER, per germline. The CDR3 consists of 16 residues. With 1 base clipped from V and 1 base from J, the junction kept 6 bases outside the gene matches. CDR3 region: CASSQAFRGQNTEAFF. The CDR3 DNA reads TGCGCCAGCAGCCAAGCCTTTAGGGGGCAGAACACTGAAGCTTTCTTT.

The V gene is TRBV7-3, the J gene TRBJ2-2; 7 nucleotides match TRBD1. Germline trimming cut 5 bases from V and 1 base from J; bases unmatched to any gene: 7. In germline, CDR1 is SGHTA, CDR2 FQGTGA. CDR3 length: 16 amino acids. The CDR3 protein is CASSQGGQGNTGELFF. Here the CDR3 DNA reads TGTGCCAGCAGCCAAGGGGGCCAGGGGAACACCGGGGAGCTGTTTTTT.

The chain joins TRBV11-3 to TRBJ2-1; no clear D gene. The CDR3 length is 15 residues. V was pared by 5 bases and J by 5 bases, with 16 bases between. Germline CDR1 and CDR2: SGHNT and YENEEA. The CDR3 loop reads CASSTPRGINNEQFF. The CDR3 DNA follows: TGTGCCAGCAGCACTCCTCGAGGAATAAACAATGAGCAGTTCTTC. The full variable domain, its missing parts supplied by reference TRBV11-3 and TRBJ2-1, is EAGVVQSPRYKIIEKKQPVAFWCNPISGHNTLYWYLQNLGQGPELLIRYENEEAVDDSQLPKDRFSAERLKGVDSTLKIQPAELGDSAVYLCASSTPRGINNEQFFGPGTRLTVL.

The rearrangement joins TRBV28 to TRBJ2-7; 7 bases map to TRBD1. V lost 4 bases and J lost 3; bases outside the gene matches: 24. This CDR3 is 20 amino acids long. Germline assignment: CDR1 MDHEN and CDR2 SYDVKM. The CDR3 sequence: CASSYDTLKPTGIIYYEQYF. The CDR3 DNA is TGTGCCAGCAGTTATGATACCCTTAAACCGACAGGGATCATATACTACGAGCAGTACTTC.

The chain joins TRBV4-1 to TRBJ2-1; tentative D call: TRBD2 (6 bases). Per the germline V gene, CDR1 is MGHRA and CDR2 is YSYEKL. The CDR3 length is 18 residues. V was trimmed by 4 bases and J by 2 bases, leaving 21 bases between them. CDR3 in amino acids: CASSPTIVGGGTYNEQFF. The CDR3 coding sequence is TGCGCCAGCAGCCCCACGATAGTCGGTGGCGGGACCTACAATGAGCAGTTCTTC.

J is TRBJ1-2 and V is TRBV30, with TRBD1 as a possible D gene (5 bases). The V end lost 3 bases, the J end lost 4 bases, and 9 bases lay between the germline ends. The germline V gene has CDR1 GTSNPN and CDR2 SVGIG (reference sequence). The CDR3 covers 12 residues. The CDR3 loop is CAWSFQGYGYTF. The CDR3 DNA reads as TGTGCCTGGAGCTTTCAGGGCTATGGCTACACCTTC.

The chain joins TRBV13 to TRBJ2-1; D gene uncertain. Germline V gives CDR1 PRHDT, CDR2 FYEKMQ (reference sequence). The CDR3 sequence is 12 residues long. With 1 base removed from V and 5 bases from J, the gap between germline ends came to 3 bases. Here the CDR3 DNA reads TGTGCCAGCAGCTTAGCTGACAATGAGCAGTTCTTC. Protein sequence: CASSLADNEQFF.